A selection of T cell receptor beta chains follows, all from one sample in a study of STAT3 mutations in large granular lymphocyte leukemia. Sequencing was performed with immunoSEQ multiplex PCR; in TCRdb, only in-frame clones are kept and a portion is missing. In the table there are 15,000 to 20,000 clones, 84% of which are singletons. What was sequenced was peripheral blood mononuclear cells. These receptors originate from a man between 45 and 60 years old with T-cell large granular lymphocyte leukemia. Some clones in this sample may be carry-over from other donors' samples. Each CDR3 is given with its conserved first and last residue. The D gene is left open where the match is weak. Size is stated for part of the rows, as once, few or many counts, or as a class when the clone is expanded.

V gene	clone size	D gene	J gene	CDR3 protein	CDR3 DNA
TRBV28	.	.	TRBJ1-4	CASNPGTRGQKLFF	TGTGCCAGCAACCCAGGCACCCGAGGGCAAAAACTGTTTTTT
TRBV6-1	.	TRBD1	TRBJ2-7	CASRRGQDSYEQYF	TGTGCCAGCAGGAGGGGACAGGACTCCTACGAGCAGTACTTC
TRBV11-3	.	.	TRBJ2-1	CASSQQRGEQFF	TGTGCCAGCAGCCAACAACGTGGTGAGCAGTTCTTC
TRBV11-2	.	.	TRBJ1-5	CASSPGQFNQPQHF	TGTGCCAGCAGCCCTGGACAGTTCAATCAGCCCCAGCATTTT
TRBV5-6	.	.	TRBJ1-5	CASSSGSVLSQPQHF	TGTGCCAGCAGCTCAGGGTCTGTCCTGAGTCAGCCCCAGCATTTT
TRBV29-1	.	TRBD1	TRBJ1-1	CSVVPGQTEAFF	TGCAGCGTTGTTCCGGGACAGACTGAAGCTTTCTTT
TRBV4-1	once	.	TRBJ1-1	CASSRPKGYETEAFF	TGCGCCAGCAGCCGCCCGAAGGGATACGAGACTGAAGCTTTCTTT
TRBV5-1	.	TRBD2	TRBJ2-7	CASRYLAGEVYEQYF	TGCGCCAGCAGGTACCTAGCGGGGGAAGTCTACGAGCAGTACTTC
TRBV5-6	.	TRBD2	TRBJ2-3	CASSLTSGGFADTQYF	TGTGCCAGCAGCCTGACTAGCGGGGGTTTCGCAGATACGCAGTATTTT
TRBV5-1	.	TRBD1	TRBJ2-2	CASIRDRVENTGELFF	TGCGCCAGCATCCGGGACAGGGTCGAAAACACCGGGGAGCTGTTTTTT
TRBV29-1	.	TRBD1	TRBJ2-7	CSHGTGQAPYEQYF	TGCAGCCACGGAACGGGACAGGCCCCCTACGAGCAGTACTTC
TRBV30	.	TRBD1	TRBJ1-2	CAWKRRGHEHGYTF	TGTGCCTGGAAGCGCAGGGGGCATGAGCATGGCTACACCTTC
TRBV29-1	.	.	TRBJ1-5	CSVGQSNQPQHF	TGCAGCGTTGGACAGTCCAATCAGCCCCAGCATTTT
TRBV6-1	.	TRBD1	TRBJ1-5	CASSQSGGRQPQHF	TGTGCCAGCAGTCAATCAGGGGGACGTCAGCCCCAGCATTTT
TRBV19	.	TRBD1	TRBJ2-7	CASSIQGQSYEQYF	TGTGCCAGTAGTATCCAGGGACAGTCCTACGAGCAGTACTTC
TRBV29-1	.	.	TRBJ2-7	CSVRQGGSYEQYF	TGCAGCGTGCGACAGGGAGGCTCCTACGAGCAGTACTTC
TRBV18	.	TRBD1	TRBJ1-2	CASSPGTAGDGYTF	TGTGCCAGCTCACCAGGGACAGCCGGGGATGGCTACACCTTC
TRBV19	.	.	TRBJ1-2	CASSTSGGGLGYTF	TGTGCCAGTAGTACTTCGGGAGGGGGACTTGGCTACACCTTC
TRBV5-4	.	.	TRBJ1-1	CASSFYERTEAFF	TGTGCCAGCAGCTTCTACGAGAGAACTGAAGCTTTCTTT
TRBV7-3	.	TRBD2	TRBJ2-3	CASSVAGGPRDTQYF	TGTGCCAGCAGTGTAGCGGGGGGCCCAAGGGATACGCAGTATTTT